Listed below are T cell receptor beta chains from one sample, sequenced in a study of T cell repertoires in cytomegalovirus infection. TCRdb re-called the reads through MiXCR, storing one row per CDR3 protein. Among approximately 700,000 distinct CDR3 sequences listed, roughly a third were seen once. Material: PBMCs. The receptors stem from a human donor in good health (CMV status not recorded). Some clones in this sample may be carry-over from other donors' samples. Each CDR3 is given with its conserved first and last residue. The D gene is left open where the match is weak. Clone size is not always given. Where it is, it says once, few, many or a class for expanded clones.

V gene: TRBV7-8
J gene: TRBJ2-5
D gene: NA
clone size: many
CDR3 protein: CASSLPGAETQYF
CDR3 DNA: TGTGCCAGCAGCCTTCCAGGGGCCGAGACCCAGTACTTC

V gene: TRBV19
J gene: TRBJ1-5
D gene: NA
clone size: few
CDR3 protein: CASSPQGPRGQPQHF
CDR3 DNA: TGTGCCAGTAGTCCGCAGGGCCCAAGGGGTCAGCCCCAGCATTTT

V gene: TRBV6-2/TRBV6-3
J gene: TRBJ2-1
D gene: NA
clone size: NA
CDR3 protein: CASSRGSSSYNEQFF
CDR3 DNA: TGTGCCAGCAGTCGAGGGAGTAGCTCCTACAATGAGCAGTTCTTC

V gene: TRBV6-5
J gene: TRBJ1-5
D gene: NA
clone size: few
CDR3 protein: CASSQSSNQPQHF
CDR3 DNA: TGTGCCAGCAGTCAATCGAGCAATCAGCCCCAGCATTTT

V gene: TRBV19
J gene: TRBJ2-1
D gene: NA
clone size: NA
CDR3 protein: CASGLLADSYNEQFF
CDR3 DNA: TGTGCCAGCGGACTGCTAGCAGATTCCTACAATGAGCAGTTCTTC

V gene: TRBV28
J gene: TRBJ1-6
D gene: NA
clone size: NA
CDR3 protein: CASSGGANNSPLHF
CDR3 DNA: TGTGCCAGCAGCGGGGGGGCAAATAATTCACCCCTCCACTTT

V gene: TRBV27
J gene: TRBJ1-1
D gene: NA
clone size: few
CDR3 protein: CASSLAPMNTEAFF
CDR3 DNA: TGTGCCAGCAGTTTAGCCCCTATGAACACTGAAGCTTTCTTT

V gene: TRBV24-1
J gene: TRBJ2-1
D gene: TRBD2
clone size: few
CDR3 protein: CATSDRTGLAGVGNEQFF
CDR3 DNA: TGTGCCACCAGTGACCGCACTGGACTAGCGGGAGTTGGCAATGAGCAGTTCTTC

V gene: TRBV18
J gene: TRBJ2-1
D gene: NA
clone size: NA
CDR3 protein: CASSPEVSSYNEQFF
CDR3 DNA: TGTGCCAGCTCACCCGAGGTTAGCTCCTACAATGAGCAGTTCTTC

V gene: TRBV12-3/TRBV12-4
J gene: TRBJ2-1
D gene: TRBD2
clone size: NA
CDR3 protein: CASSRSLGLAGVGEQFF
CDR3 DNA: TGTGCCAGCAGCAGGAGCTTAGGACTAGCGGGAGTAGGTGAGCAGTTCTTC

V gene: TRBV27
J gene: TRBJ2-1
D gene: NA
clone size: once
CDR3 protein: CASSRTRVGQFF
CDR3 DNA: TGTGCCAGCAGCCGTACTAGGGTTGGGCAGTTCTTC

V gene: TRBV24-1
J gene: TRBJ2-1
D gene: TRBD2
clone size: NA
CDR3 protein: CATSDLRSGTSYNEQFF
CDR3 DNA: TGTGCCACCAGTGACCTGAGAAGCGGGACGTCCTACAATGAGCAGTTCTTC

V gene: TRBV7-3
J gene: TRBJ2-1
D gene: NA
clone size: few
CDR3 protein: CASSPSSTAYNEQFF
CDR3 DNA: TGTGCCAGCAGCCCATCTAGCACCGCCTACAATGAGCAGTTCTTC

V gene: TRBV7-8
J gene: TRBJ2-7
D gene: TRBD1
clone size: NA
CDR3 protein: CASSLAWGTGQGNHEQYF
CDR3 DNA: TGTGCCAGCAGCTTAGCGTGGGGGACGGGACAGGGTAACCACGAGCAGTACTTC